This TCR beta chain derives from a study of shared clonotypes between healthy human individuals. This CDR3 is built from 12 residues. After removal of 5 bases from V and 8 bases from J, the junction contained 4 bases not matched to a gene. Germline loops: CDR1 MNHEY, CDR2 SMNVEV (reference sequence). Terminally differentiated effector memory CD45RA+ cells were excluded from the naive CD8 cells, which were CD45RO-negative and positively selected for CCR7. Sequencing was performed with immunoSEQ multiplex PCR; in TCRdb, only in-frame clones are kept and a portion is missing. The sample contains some 2 million clones, about 95% of which appear only once. Points on this clone: The target antigen is unknown.

General study results and limits: Relative to memory subsets, naive subsets generally showed larger estimated richness.

Material for sequencing was naive CD8+ T cells sorted from blood. The TCR was taken from a man between 18 and 29 years old in good health. The V gene is TRBV27, the J gene TRBJ2-3; TRBD2 aligns across 7 bases. The CDR3 spells CASSPPGGTQYF. The CDR3 DNA follows: TGTGCCAGCAGTCCGCCGGGAGGTACGCAGTATTTT.